This T cell receptor beta chain derives from a study of blood T cell repertoires in COVID-19. Deletions cut 3 bases from V and 0 bases from J, with 13 bases between. The germline V gene has CDR1 SGDLS and CDR2 YYNGEE. The CDR3 runs to 16 residues. As originally analysed: The authors estimated nucleated cell counts from reference gene primer amplification. Libraries were prepared by immunoSEQ multiplex PCR; TCRdb keeps only in-frame clonotypes and omits some of them. Clonal size and the V and J genes are those of that table, whereas D and trimming came from the DNA. The sample has about 250,000 clones; roughly 80% are singletons. The sample holds a few counts of this clone.

The source is a man older than 75 with acute or convalescent COVID-19. This sequence joins TRBV9 and TRBJ1-3; D is perhaps TRBD1 (5 bases). The material sequenced was peripheral blood. CDR3: CASSAGLTGSGNTIYF. The DNA for the CDR3 is TGTGCCAGCAGCGCGGGTCTAACAGGCTCTGGAAACACCATATATTTT.